This T cell receptor (beta chain) is from a study of cytomegalovirus exposure and HLA in healthy donors. Researchers ran the PCR with 60 Vbeta and 13 Jbeta primers. Method: immunoSEQ multiplex PCR; TCRdb's copy keeps in-frame clones and lacks some. Of about 140,000 clones listed, approximately 82% are singletons. This clone was recorded a few times. The CDR3 length is 13 residues. Germline V gives CDR1 GTSNPN, CDR2 SVGIG (reference sequence). Trimming at V came to 2 bases and at J to 7 bases, leaving 2 bases not matched to a gene. The source material was PBMCs. The TCR was taken from a man aged 18 to 30 in good health and CMV-seropositive. V usage is TRBV30 and J usage is TRBJ2-1; 10 bases are shared with TRBD2. The DNA of the CDR3 is TGTGCCTGGAGTAGCGGGAGGGGTAATGAGCAGTTCTTC. Amino acid sequence: CAWSSGRGNEQFF.